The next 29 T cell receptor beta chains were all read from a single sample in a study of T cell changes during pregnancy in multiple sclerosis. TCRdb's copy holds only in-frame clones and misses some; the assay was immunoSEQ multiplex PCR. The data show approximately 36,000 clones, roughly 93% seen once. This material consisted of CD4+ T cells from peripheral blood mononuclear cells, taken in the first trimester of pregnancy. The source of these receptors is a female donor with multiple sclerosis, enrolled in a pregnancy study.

This CDR3 is CASSQVQQETQYF. DNA for the CDR3: TGCGCCAGCAGCCAGGTGCAGCAAGAGACCCAGTACTTC. V is TRBV4-1 and J is TRBJ2-5; D not resolved. The length of the CDR3 is 13 residues. Between the trimmed V and J ends, which lost 3 bases and 2 bases, there was a span of 7 bases. Germline values: CDR1 MGHRA, CDR2 YSYEKL.

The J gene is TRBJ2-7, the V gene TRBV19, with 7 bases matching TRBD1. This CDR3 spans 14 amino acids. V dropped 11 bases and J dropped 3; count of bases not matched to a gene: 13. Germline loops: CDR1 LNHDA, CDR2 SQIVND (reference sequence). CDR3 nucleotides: TGTGCCGGCAACCCTGGCAACAGGGGCTACGAGCAGTACTTC. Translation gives CAGNPGNRGYEQYF.

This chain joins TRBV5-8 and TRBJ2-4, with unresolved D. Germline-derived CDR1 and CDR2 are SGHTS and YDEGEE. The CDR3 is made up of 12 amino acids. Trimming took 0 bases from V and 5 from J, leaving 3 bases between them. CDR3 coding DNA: TGTGCCAGCAGCTTGGGGCAAAACATTCAGTACTTC. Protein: CASSLGQNIQYF.

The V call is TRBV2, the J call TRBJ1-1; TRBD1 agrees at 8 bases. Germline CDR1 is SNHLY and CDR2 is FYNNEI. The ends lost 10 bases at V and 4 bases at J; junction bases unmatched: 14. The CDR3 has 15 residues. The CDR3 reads CAIRRTGQGSTEAFF. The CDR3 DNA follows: TGTGCCATTCGACGCACCGGACAGGGCAGCACTGAAGCTTTCTTT.

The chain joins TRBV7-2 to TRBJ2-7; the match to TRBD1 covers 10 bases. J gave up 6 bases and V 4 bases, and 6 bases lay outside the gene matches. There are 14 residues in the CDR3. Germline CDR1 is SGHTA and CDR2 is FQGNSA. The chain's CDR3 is CASSSGGTGVEQYF. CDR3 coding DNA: TGTGCCAGCAGCTCGGGCGGGACAGGGGTCGAGCAGTACTTC.

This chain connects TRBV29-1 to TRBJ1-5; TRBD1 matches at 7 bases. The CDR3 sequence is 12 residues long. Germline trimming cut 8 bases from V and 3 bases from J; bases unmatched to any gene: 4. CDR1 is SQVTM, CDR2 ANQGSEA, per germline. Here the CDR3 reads CSIGGINQPQHF. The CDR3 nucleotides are TGCAGCATAGGGGGCATCAATCAGCCCCAGCATTTT.

CDR3 residues: CASSPWTRTLITNTEAFF. The DNA for the CDR3 is TGTGCCAGCAGTCCTTGGACACGAACCTTGATAACGAACACTGAAGCTTTCTTT. The chain links TRBV27 to TRBJ1-1; TRBD1 is a possible D gene (5 bases). This CDR3 region has 18 residues. V was shortened by 5 bases and J by 1 base, with 23 bases between the two germline ends. The germline V gene has CDR1 MNHEY and CDR2 SMNVEV (reference sequence).

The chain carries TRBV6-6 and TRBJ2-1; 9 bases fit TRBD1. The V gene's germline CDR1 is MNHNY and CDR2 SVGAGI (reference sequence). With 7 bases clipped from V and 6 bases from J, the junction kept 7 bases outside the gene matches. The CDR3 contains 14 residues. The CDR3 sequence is CASTATGGFNEQFF. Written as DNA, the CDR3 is TGTGCCAGCACCGCGACAGGGGGTTTCAATGAGCAGTTCTTC.

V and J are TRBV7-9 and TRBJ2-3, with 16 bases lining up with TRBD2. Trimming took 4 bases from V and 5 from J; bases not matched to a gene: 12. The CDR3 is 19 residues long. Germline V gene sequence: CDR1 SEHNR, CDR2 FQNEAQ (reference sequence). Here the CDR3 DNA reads TGTGCCAGCAGCTCGCGCTCCGGGACTAGCGGGGGGGGCCAAGATACGCAGTATTTT. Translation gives CASSSRSGTSGGGQDTQYF.

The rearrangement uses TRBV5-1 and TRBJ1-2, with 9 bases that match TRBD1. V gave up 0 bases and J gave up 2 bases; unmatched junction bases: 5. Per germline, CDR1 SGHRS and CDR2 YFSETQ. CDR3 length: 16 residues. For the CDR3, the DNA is TGCGCCAGCAGCTTGGGGGGACAGGGTCAGAACTATGGCTACACCTTC. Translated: CASSLGGQGQNYGYTF.

CDR3 DNA sequence: TGTGCCAGCGGGTACGGGACAGGGGGATTCTATGGCTACACCTTC. Amino acid sequence: CASGYGTGGFYGYTF. The chain recombines TRBV7-2 with TRBJ1-2; 11 bases map to TRBD1. CDR1 and CDR2 (germline): SGHTA, FQGNSA. With V trimmed by 8 bases and J by 4 bases, 9 bases remained unmatched. The CDR3 totals 15 residues.

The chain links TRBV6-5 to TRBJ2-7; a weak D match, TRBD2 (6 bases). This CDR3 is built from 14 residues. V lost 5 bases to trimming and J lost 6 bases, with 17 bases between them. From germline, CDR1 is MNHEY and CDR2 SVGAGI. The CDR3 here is CASSPRKGGSEQYF. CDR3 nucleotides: TGTGCCAGCAGTCCACGTAAAGGAGGGAGCGAGCAGTACTTC.

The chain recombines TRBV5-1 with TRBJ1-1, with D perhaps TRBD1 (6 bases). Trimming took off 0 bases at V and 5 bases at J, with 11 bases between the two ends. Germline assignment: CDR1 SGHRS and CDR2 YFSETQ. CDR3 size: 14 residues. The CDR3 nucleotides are TGCGCCAGCAGCTTGGAGGGGGGAGGGACTGAAGCTTTCTTT. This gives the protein CASSLEGGGTEAFF.

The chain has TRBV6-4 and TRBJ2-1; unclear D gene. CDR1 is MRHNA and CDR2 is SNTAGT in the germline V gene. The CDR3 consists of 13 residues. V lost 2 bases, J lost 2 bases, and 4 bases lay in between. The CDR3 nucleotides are TGTGCCAGCAGTGACGCGGCCTACAATGAGCAGTTCTTC. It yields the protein CASSDAAYNEQFF.

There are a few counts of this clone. Written as DNA, the CDR3 is TGTGCCAGCACCAACAGTAAGAACACTGAAGCTTTCTTT. Protein: CASTNSKNTEAFF. The chain combines TRBV9 with TRBJ1-1; no firm D call. V was trimmed by 6 bases and J by 1 base, leaving 10 bases between them. CDR1 and CDR2 from the germline V gene are SGDLS and YYNGEE. The CDR3 has 13 residues.

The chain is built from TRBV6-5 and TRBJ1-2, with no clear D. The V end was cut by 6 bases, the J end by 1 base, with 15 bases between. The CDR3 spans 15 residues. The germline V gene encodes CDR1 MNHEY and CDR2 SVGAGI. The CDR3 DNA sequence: TGTGCCAGCAGCTCGTGGACGGGGAATAACTATGGCTACACCTTC. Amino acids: CASSSWTGNNYGYTF.

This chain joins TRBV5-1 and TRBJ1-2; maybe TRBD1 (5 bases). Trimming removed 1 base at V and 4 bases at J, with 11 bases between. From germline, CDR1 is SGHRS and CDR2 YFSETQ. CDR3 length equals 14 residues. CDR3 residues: CASSLSAGSYGYTF. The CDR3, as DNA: TGCGCCAGCAGCTTGAGCGCAGGGTCCTATGGCTACACCTTC.

CDR3 coding DNA: TGCGCCAGCAGCCAATGGAGGCCCACAGATACGCAGTATTTT. Its translation is CASSQWRPTDTQYF. The V call is TRBV4-3, the J call TRBJ2-3, with a weak D call TRBD2 (5 bases). V gave up 2 bases and J gave up 2 bases, with 8 bases separating them. CDR1 LGHNA and CDR2 YSLEER come from the germline V gene. The CDR3 loop spans 14 amino acids.

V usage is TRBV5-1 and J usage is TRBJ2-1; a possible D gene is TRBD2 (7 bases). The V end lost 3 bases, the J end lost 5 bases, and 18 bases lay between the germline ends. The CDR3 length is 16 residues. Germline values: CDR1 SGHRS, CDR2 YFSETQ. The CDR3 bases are TGCGCCAGCAGCTCCACGGGGGGCCATCCCCACAATGAGCAGTTCTTC. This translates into CASSSTGGHPHNEQFF.

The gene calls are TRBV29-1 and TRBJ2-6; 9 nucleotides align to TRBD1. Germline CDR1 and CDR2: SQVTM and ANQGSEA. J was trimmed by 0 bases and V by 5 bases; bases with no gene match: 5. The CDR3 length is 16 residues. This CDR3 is CSVSQGAGSGANVLTF. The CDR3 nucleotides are TGCAGCGTTTCACAGGGGGCCGGCTCTGGGGCCAACGTCCTGACTTTC.

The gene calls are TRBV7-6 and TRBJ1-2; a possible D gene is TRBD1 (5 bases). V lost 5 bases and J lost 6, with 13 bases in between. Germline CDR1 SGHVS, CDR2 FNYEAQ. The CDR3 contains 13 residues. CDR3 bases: TGTGCCAGCAGCCCCGGGCGGGGGAATGGCTACACCTTC. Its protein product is CASSPGRGNGYTF.

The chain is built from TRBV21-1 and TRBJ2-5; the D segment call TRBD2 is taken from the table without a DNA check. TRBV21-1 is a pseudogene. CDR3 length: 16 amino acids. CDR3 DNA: TGTGCCAGCTGTGCAGGTAGAGCGGGGGGACAAGAGACCCAGTACTTC. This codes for CASCAGRAGGQETQYF.

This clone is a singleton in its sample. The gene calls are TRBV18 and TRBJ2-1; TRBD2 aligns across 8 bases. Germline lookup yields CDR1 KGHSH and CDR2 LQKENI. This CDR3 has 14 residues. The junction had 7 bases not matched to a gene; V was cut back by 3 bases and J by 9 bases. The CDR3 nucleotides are TGTGCCAGCTCACCTGAGCGGGAGCGGGCTGAGCAGTTCTTC. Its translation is CASSPERERAEQFF.

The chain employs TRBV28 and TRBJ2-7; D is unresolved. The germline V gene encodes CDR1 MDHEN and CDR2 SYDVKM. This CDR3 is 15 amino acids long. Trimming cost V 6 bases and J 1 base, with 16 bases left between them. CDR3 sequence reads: CASSLGTLSSYEQYF. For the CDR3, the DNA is TGTGCCAGCAGCCTAGGTACACTCTCGTCCTACGAGCAGTACTTC.

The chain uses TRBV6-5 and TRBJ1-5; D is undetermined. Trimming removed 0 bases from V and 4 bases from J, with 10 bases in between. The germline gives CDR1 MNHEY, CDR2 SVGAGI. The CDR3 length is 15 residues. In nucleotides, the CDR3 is TGTGCCAGCAGTTACTCGCGGCAGCCGAATCAGCCCCAGCATTTT. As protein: CASSYSRQPNQPQHF.

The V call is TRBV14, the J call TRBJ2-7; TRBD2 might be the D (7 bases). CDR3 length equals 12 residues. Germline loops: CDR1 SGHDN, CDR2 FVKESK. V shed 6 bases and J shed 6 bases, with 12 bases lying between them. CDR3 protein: CASSRGGIEQYF. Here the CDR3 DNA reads TGTGCCAGCAGTAGGGGGGGGATCGAGCAGTACTTC.

The CDR3 reads CSVAGTDRGGYTF. The DNA for the CDR3 is TGCAGCGTTGCAGGAACAGACCGTGGAGGCTACACCTTC. V gene TRBV29-1 combines with J gene TRBJ1-2; no clear D. The CDR3 loop spans 13 amino acids. Trimming took off 4 bases at V and 8 bases at J, with 17 bases between the two ends. Germline V lookup: CDR1 SQVTM, CDR2 ANQGSEA.

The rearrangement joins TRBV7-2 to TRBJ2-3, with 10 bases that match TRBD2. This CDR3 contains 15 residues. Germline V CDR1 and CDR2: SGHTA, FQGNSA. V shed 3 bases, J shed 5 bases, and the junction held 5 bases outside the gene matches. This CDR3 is CASSLLLAGVDTQYF. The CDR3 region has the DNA TGTGCCAGCAGCTTGCTTCTAGCGGGGGTAGATACGCAGTATTTT.

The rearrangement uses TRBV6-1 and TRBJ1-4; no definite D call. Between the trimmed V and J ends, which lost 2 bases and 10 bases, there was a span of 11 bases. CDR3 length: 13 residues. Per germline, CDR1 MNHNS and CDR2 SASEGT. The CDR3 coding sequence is TGTGCCAGCAGTGAAAACGTGGAGGGAAAACTGTTTTTT. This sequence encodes CASSENVEGKLFF.